This T cell receptor beta chain originates from a study of blood T cells in healthy people across ages. A second PCR of 7 to 11 cycles used a sample-barcoded 5' primer and a J-beta primer mix. MiXCR, run by TCRdb on the 5' RACE reads, gives a single entry per CDR3 protein. The top ten clones hold approximately 40% of a sample with roughly 720,000 distinct CDR3 sequences, about 48% of them seen once. Germline V gene lookup returns CDR1 MNHNY and CDR2 SVGAGI (reference sequence). The CDR3 contains 11 residues. V was pared by 6 bases and J by 14 bases, with 15 bases between. In its sample, this clonotype was seen a few times. The antigen remains undetermined. Per-sample PBMC isolation yielded at least 6.5 million cells. Study results and caveats: Roughly linear age-related decline in beta diversity appeared, significant by age roughly 40.

The specimen sequenced was blood. The receptor was derived from an elderly man in good health. The chain couples TRBV6-6 to TRBJ2-3; TRBD1 is a possible D gene (5 bases). The CDR3 loop reads CASSQDRYAYF. In DNA form, the CDR3 reads TGTGCCAGCAGCCAAGACAGATACGCGTATTTT.